The source of this TCR beta chain is a study of spatial heterogeneity in lung cancer. Study-wide background: There were, on average, more than 9.5 raw-read appearances for each unique TCR and UMI combination.

This clonotype was counted many times. A distinct unique molecular identifier was carried by each TCR cDNA molecule. TCRdb processed the 5' RACE reads anew with MiXCR; each CDR3 protein has one entry. The table has roughly 1,500 distinct CDR3 sequences, roughly 5.3% seen once. The germline gives CDR1 SGHTA, CDR2 FQGNSA. The CDR3 has 16 amino acids. With 5 bases removed from V and 4 bases from J, the gap between germline ends came to 19 bases. Time point given: sample taken at primary tumor resection. Samples came from 72 TRACERx patients with untreated early-stage lung cancer. The study sequenced unsorted whole RNA from tumor, nontumor lung or frozen PBMC.

This clonotype was obtained from a female donor with early-stage non-small cell lung cancer. The specimen comprised normal lung tissue next to the tumor, sampled at surgery. The V and J genes are TRBV7-2 and TRBJ2-3; tentative D call: TRBD1 (7 bases). The CDR3 bases are TGTGCCAGCAGCCAGGGGGGCTGGGCTGGCTCAGATACGCAGTATTTT. This sequence encodes CASSQGGWAGSDTQYF.